The rows below give T cell receptor beta chains drawn from one sample of a study of blood T cells in healthy people across ages. TCRdb reanalysed the 5' RACE reads using MiXCR and keeps one entry per CDR3 protein. The sample holds 850,000 to 1,300,000 distinct CDR3 sequences, 40% to 55% seen once. Sequencing was performed on blood. All receptors come from a woman aged 55-70 years in good health. Both conserved end residues are part of each CDR3. The D gene is left open where the match is weak. Where a row states a size, it is once, few, many or the class of an expanded clone; other rows omit it.

v_gene,len,d_gene,abundance,j_gene,CDR3nt,CDR3aa
TRBV6-5,12,.,.,TRBJ2-5,TGTGCCAGCAGTTTGGGCAGGTCCCGGCAGTACTTC,CASSLGRSRQYF
TRBV7-9,16,TRBD1,.,TRBJ2-3,TGTGCCAGCAGCACCGCCGGGGACAGCGACACAGATACGCAGTATTTT,CASSTAGDSDTDTQYF
TRBV2,15,TRBD1,few,TRBJ2-3,TGTGCCAGCAGAGAAGGGACAGGGAACACAGATACGCAGTATTTT,CASREGTGNTDTQYF
TRBV9,14,.,few,TRBJ2-7,TGTGCCAGCAGCGTAGAGGCTAGCAACTACGAGCAGTACTTC,CASSVEASNYEQYF
TRBV2,13,.,.,TRBJ2-4,TGTGCCATCGCCGGGGGGACAGCCACAGAGCAGTACTTC,CAIAGGTATEQYF
TRBV12-3/TRBV12-4,17,TRBD2,few,TRBJ2-1,TGTGCCAGCAGTTTTTCTAGCGGGAGGGCCACCTACAATGAGCAGTTCTTC,CASSFSSGRATYNEQFF
TRBV6-5,13,.,.,TRBJ1-1,TGTGCCAGCAGCTCTCTAGGGGGGCATGAAGCTTTCTTT,CASSSLGGHEAFF
TRBV29-1,15,.,.,TRBJ1-2,TGCAGCGTTGCGCCGCCGCCGTGGGGGGTCTATGGCTACACCTTC,CSVAPPPWGVYGYTF
TRBV20-1,11,.,.,TRBJ2-1,TGCAGTGCCTATCTCAGACTAAAGCAGTTCTTC,CSAYLRLKQFF
TRBV7-6,20,TRBD2,.,TRBJ2-5,TGTGCCAGCAGCAAGTTACCCGGAGCGGGGAGGGCCAGCTTTCCAGAGACCCAGTACTTC,CASSKLPGAGRASFPETQYF
TRBV7-7,13,.,few,TRBJ2-7,TGTGCCAGTAGCTTAACCCACCCCTACGAGCAGTACTTC,CASSLTHPYEQYF
TRBV14,14,TRBD2,.,TRBJ2-7,TGTGCCAGCAGCCGGGTTGGGAGGGCCCACGAGCAGTACTTC,CASSRVGRAHEQYF
TRBV6-6,15,.,.,TRBJ2-1,TGTGCCAGCAGTTACGTGGAGCGGGCCCACAATGAGCAGTTCTTC,CASSYVERAHNEQFF
TRBV6-6,15,.,few,TRBJ2-3,TGTGCCAGCATCACCGGGCCAGGGAGCGCAGATACGCAGTATTTT,CASITGPGSADTQYF
TRBV6-6,17,.,.,TRBJ2-1,TGTGCCAGCGGTTACGTATCGGGGGGCAGCTATTACAATGAGCAGTTCTTC,CASGYVSGGSYYNEQFF
TRBV7-2,16,.,few,TRBJ2-7,TGTGCCAGCAGCCAACTGGCCTTGTCAGGGCGAAGCGAGCAGTACTTC,CASSQLALSGRSEQYF
TRBV4-1,15,.,.,TRBJ2-5,TGCGCCAGCAGCCAAGATCTCGGCTTTCAAGAGACCCAGTACTTC,CASSQDLGFQETQYF
TRBV20-1,16,.,.,TRBJ2-1,TGCAGTGCAGATGCCGGGGTTCGAGGTCGATACGATGAGCAGTTCTTC,CSADAGVRGRYDEQFF
TRBV7-2,16,TRBD2,.,TRBJ2-3,TGTGCCAGCAGCTTGCCGGGACTAGCGGGAGTAGATACGCAGTATTTT,CASSLPGLAGVDTQYF
TRBV9,16,TRBD2,.,TRBJ2-7,TGTGCCAGCAGCGTGGGACTAGCGGAGCTCTCCTCCGAGCAGTACTTC,CASSVGLAELSSEQYF
TRBV7-9,15,.,.,TRBJ2-5,TGTGCCAGCAGCCACGTACGGGGGGCAGGGGAGACCCAGTACTTC,CASSHVRGAGETQYF
TRBV29-1,14,TRBD2,few,TRBJ2-3,TGCAGCGGTACTAGCGGGAGAGGGGCAGATACGCAGTATTTT,CSGTSGRGADTQYF
TRBV7-6,18,TRBD2,.,TRBJ2-4,TGTGCCAGCAGCTTGGAACCCTTAGCGGGTCTAGCCAAAAACATTCAGTACTTC,CASSLEPLAGLAKNIQYF
TRBV16,14,.,.,TRBJ2-7,TGTGCCAGCAGCCACCGGGCTAAGGCGGACGAGCAGTACTTC,CASSHRAKADEQYF
TRBV20-1,15,.,.,TRBJ2-1,TGCAGTGCCACTTTGGATCGTAGCTCCTACAATGAGCAGTTCTTC,CSATLDRSSYNEQFF
TRBV11-2,16,TRBD2,.,TRBJ2-1,TGTGCCAGCAGCTCCCGGGCGGGAGTCCTCTACAATGAGCAGTTCTTC,CASSSRAGVLYNEQFF
TRBV6-6,12,TRBD2,.,TRBJ2-7,TGTGCCAGCAGTTCCTCGTGGGGACTAGGGTACTTC,CASSSSWGLGYF
TRBV27,14,.,few,TRBJ2-1,TGTGCCAGCAGGCCAGTACTAGTCTACAATGAGCAGTTCTTC,CASRPVLVYNEQFF
TRBV28,13,.,once,TRBJ2-2,TGTGCCAGCATAGGTTACAACACCGGGGAGCTGTTTTTT,CASIGYNTGELFF
TRBV2,13,.,.,TRBJ1-2,TGTGCCAGCAGTGAGGGCAGGGACTATGGCTACACCTTC,CASSEGRDYGYTF
TRBV9,15,.,few,TRBJ1-4,TGTGCCAGCAGCGTAGCAGGGACGGGGGTGGAAAAACTGTTTTTT,CASSVAGTGVEKLFF
TRBV5-1,15,TRBD2,many,TRBJ2-1,TGCGCCAGCAGTTCAGCGGGAAACTCCTACAATGAGCAGTTCTTC,CASSSAGNSYNEQFF
TRBV11-2,15,TRBD2,.,TRBJ2-3,TGTGCCAGCAGCCTGGGGCTAGCGGCTTCAGATACGCAGTATTTT,CASSLGLAASDTQYF
TRBV30,15,.,.,TRBJ2-6,TGTGCCTGGAGTGACAGGGCAACCGGGGCCAACGTCCTGACTTTC,CAWSDRATGANVLTF
TRBV20-1,13,.,few,TRBJ2-5,TGCAGTGCAAAACAGCCGTCCCAAGAGACCCAGTACTTC,CSAKQPSQETQYF
TRBV12-5,11,.,few,TRBJ2-7,TGTGCTAGTGGCCGGGACGGCGAGCAGTACTTC,CASGRDGEQYF
TRBV7-9,17,.,.,TRBJ2-3,TGTGCCAGCAATTACCCCGGGAAACAGGGAGGACCAGATACGCAGTATTTT,CASNYPGKQGGPDTQYF
TRBV7-9,14,TRBD1,.,TRBJ1-4,TGTGCCAGCAGCAGGGACAGGGCTCTGGAAAAACTGTTTTTT,CASSRDRALEKLFF